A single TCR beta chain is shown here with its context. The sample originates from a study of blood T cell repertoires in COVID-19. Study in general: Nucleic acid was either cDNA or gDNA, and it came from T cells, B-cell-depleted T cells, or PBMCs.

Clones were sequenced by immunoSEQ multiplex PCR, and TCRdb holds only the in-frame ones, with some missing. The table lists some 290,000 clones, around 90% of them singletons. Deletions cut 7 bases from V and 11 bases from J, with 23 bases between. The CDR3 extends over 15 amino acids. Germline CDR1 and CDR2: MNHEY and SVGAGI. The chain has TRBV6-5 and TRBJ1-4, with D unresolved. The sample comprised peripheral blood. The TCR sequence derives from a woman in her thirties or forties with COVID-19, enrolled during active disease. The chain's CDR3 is CASTTPEFGVGKLFF. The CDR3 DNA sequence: TGTGCCAGCACCACCCCAGAATTCGGGGTCGGGAAACTGTTTTTT.